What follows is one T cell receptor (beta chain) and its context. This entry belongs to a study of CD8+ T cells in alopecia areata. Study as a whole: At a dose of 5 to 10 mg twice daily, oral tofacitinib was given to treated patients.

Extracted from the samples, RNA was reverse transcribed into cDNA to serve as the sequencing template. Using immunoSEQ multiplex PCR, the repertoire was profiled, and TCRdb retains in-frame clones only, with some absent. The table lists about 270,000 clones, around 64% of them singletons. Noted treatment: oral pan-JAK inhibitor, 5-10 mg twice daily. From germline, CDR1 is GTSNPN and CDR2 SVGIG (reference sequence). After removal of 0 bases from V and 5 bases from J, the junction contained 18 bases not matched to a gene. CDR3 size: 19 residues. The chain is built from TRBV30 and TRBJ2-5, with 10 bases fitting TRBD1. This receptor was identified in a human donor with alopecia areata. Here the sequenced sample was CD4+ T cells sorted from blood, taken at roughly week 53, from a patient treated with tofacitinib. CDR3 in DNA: TGTGCCTGGAGTGTATATGGTTTTGGGACAGGGGATACGAGGGAGACCCAGTACTTC. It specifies CAWSVYGFGTGDTRETQYF.